One sample yielded the 18 T cell receptor beta chains listed below, sequenced in a study of blood T cell repertoires in COVID-19. The data were produced by immunoSEQ multiplex PCR, yet TCRdb's version contains in-frame clones alone and is incomplete. Of around 280,000 clones in the sample, around 90% were seen once. Source material: peripheral blood. These receptors originate from a woman aged 50 to 65 who had recovered from COVID-19.

The chain employs TRBV4-2 and TRBJ1-3; no clear D gene. V was trimmed by 0 bases and J by 4 bases, leaving 13 bases between them. Germline V CDR1 and CDR2: LGHNA, YNFKEQ. The CDR3 totals 16 residues. The CDR3 protein is CASSQDRREWGNTIYF. CDR3 sequence (DNA): TGTGCCAGCAGCCAAGATCGTAGGGAGTGGGGAAACACCATATATTTT.

The chain is built from TRBV19 and TRBJ1-5; D unclear. V lost 0 bases to trimming and J lost 7 bases, with 16 bases between them. This CDR3 has 16 amino acids. Per germline, CDR1 LNHDA and CDR2 SQIVND (reference sequence). CDR3 DNA: TGTGCCAGTAGTATAGATCTTTCGGGATTTGGACAGCCCCAGCATTTT. Translated: CASSIDLSGFGQPQHF.

The table lists this clone with a count of one. The rearrangement uses TRBV29-1 and TRBJ1-5; 8 bases match TRBD1. CDR3 size: 14 residues. J was trimmed by 6 bases and V by 4 bases; bases with no gene match: 8. CDR1 SQVTM and CDR2 ANQGSEA come from the germline V gene. CDR3 nucleotide sequence: TGCAGCGTTGCCCTCGGACAGGGAAGTCAGCCCCAGCATTTT. Amino acids: CSVALGQGSQPQHF.

This clone was seen a single time. The chain recombines TRBV5-1 with TRBJ2-3; 7 nucleotides align to TRBD1. Germline V lookup: CDR1 SGHRS, CDR2 YFSETQ. The CDR3 consists of 16 residues. Germline trimming cut 0 bases from V and 4 bases from J; bases unmatched to any gene: 8. The CDR3 reads CASSLEGGYSPDTQYF. CDR3 DNA: TGCGCCAGCAGCTTGGAAGGGGGCTACTCCCCAGATACGCAGTATTTT.

The chain uses TRBV28 and TRBJ1-4, with D possibly being TRBD1 (5 bases). The CDR3 consists of 14 residues. Germline CDR1 reads MDHEN; CDR2 reads SYDVKM. V lost 3 bases and J 7 bases, leaving 12 bases between the germline ends. The CDR3 region is CASSFAGSGEKLFF. In DNA, the CDR3 is TGTGCCAGCAGTTTCGCAGGGTCGGGTGAAAAACTGTTTTTT.

The rearrangement joins TRBV19 to TRBJ2-3; unclear D gene. CDR1 and CDR2 (germline): LNHDA, SQIVND (reference sequence). Trimming left V 2 bases short and J 2 bases short, with 14 bases between. This CDR3 is 16 amino acids long. The CDR3 nucleotides are TGTGCCAGTAGTATAATGGTAGCCGACCCCACAGATACGCAGTATTTT. Its protein product is CASSIMVADPTDTQYF.

This clone was picked up a small number of times. The V and J genes are TRBV5-1 and TRBJ2-2, with 8 positions matching TRBD2. V gave up 0 bases and J gave up 4 bases; unmatched junction bases: 5. From germline, CDR1 is SGHRS and CDR2 YFSETQ. There are 16 residues in the CDR3. CDR3 amino acids: CASSLGPSGSTGELFF. The CDR3 nucleotides read TGCGCCAGCAGCTTGGGCCCTAGCGGGTCCACCGGGGAGCTGTTTTTT.

The CDR3 here is CASSYSMRLAGFTDTQYF. The CDR3, as DNA: TGTGCCAGCAGTTACTCCATGCGACTAGCGGGGTTCACAGATACGCAGTATTTT. The genes are TRBV6-2 or TRBV6-3 and TRBJ2-3; TRBD2 aligns across 11 bases. Germline CDR1 and CDR2: MNHEY and SVGEGT. V shed 0 bases and J 2 bases; nucleotides not matched to a gene: 7. The CDR3 has 18 amino acids.

In its sample, this clone was seen once. V gene TRBV28 combines with J gene TRBJ1-2; a possible D gene is TRBD1 (5 bases). CDR3 size: 13 residues. V lost 6 bases and J lost 8, with 16 bases in between. Germline V gene data show CDR1 as MDHEN and CDR2 as SYDVKM. The CDR3 coding sequence is TGTGCCAGCAGGCCGAGCGGGGGTTTGGGCTACACCTTC. Encoded protein: CASRPSGGLGYTF.

The chain has TRBV28 and TRBJ1-5; 7 nucleotides match TRBD1. Germline CDR1 and CDR2: MDHEN and SYDVKM. There are 17 residues in the CDR3. After removal of 0 bases from V and 0 bases from J, the junction contained 5 bases not matched to a gene. The CDR3 nucleotides are TGTGCCAGCAGTTTATGGGCAGGGGGTGGTAGCAATCAGCCCCAGCATTTT. It specifies CASSLWAGGGSNQPQHF.

This chain connects TRBV2 to TRBJ2-3, with 9 bases matching TRBD1. The CDR3 runs 13 residues. V trimming: 6 bases; J trimming: 7 bases; junction bases outside the gene matches: 5. Germline values: CDR1 SNHLY, CDR2 FYNNEI. The CDR3 coding sequence is TGTGCCAGCAGACAGGGGGCTGGGAATACGCAGTATTTT. This codes for CASRQGAGNTQYF.

This rearrangement joins TRBV4-2 to TRBJ2-7; possible D gene TRBD2, 6 bases. V was clipped by 0 bases and J by 5 bases, with 14 bases between them. Germline CDR1 and CDR2: LGHNA and YNFKEQ. The CDR3 runs to 15 residues. The CDR3 DNA sequence: TGTGCCAGCAGCCAAGATCGGGGGACGGTGGACGAGCAGTACTTC. Protein product: CASSQDRGTVDEQYF.

V usage is TRBV7-8 and J usage is TRBJ2-3; possibly TRBD1 for D (6 bases). The CDR3 extends over 15 amino acids. Germline-derived CDR1 and CDR2 are SGHVS and FQNEAQ. Trimming left V 6 bases short and J 2 bases short, with 15 bases between. The CDR3 sequence: CASRAQGTLTDTQYF. The CDR3 nucleotides read TGTGCCAGCAGGGCCCAGGGGACCCTCACAGATACGCAGTATTTT.

The V gene is TRBV28, the J gene TRBJ2-6; weak D call: TRBD2 (6 bases). The germline V gene has CDR1 MDHEN and CDR2 SYDVKM. With 4 bases removed from V and 4 bases from J, the gap between germline ends came to 11 bases. This CDR3 is built from 15 residues. For the CDR3, the DNA is TGTGCCAGCAGTTCCGGAGGGGTCGGGGCCAACGTCCTGACTTTC. It codes for CASSSGGVGANVLTF. The entire variable domain, with the rest obtained from reference TRBV28 and TRBJ2-6, is as follows: DVKVTQSSRYLVKRTGEKVFLECVQDMDHENMFWYRQDPGLGLRLIYFSYDVKMKEKGDIPEGYSVSREKKERFSLILESASTNQTSMYLCASSSGGVGANVLTFGAGSRLTVL.

J is TRBJ2-7 and V is TRBV11-2, with 8 bases lining up with TRBD1. Trimming took 4 bases from V and 1 from J; bases not matched to a gene: 3. CDR1 is SGHAT, CDR2 FQNNGV, per germline. The CDR3 length is 14 residues. The CDR3 coding sequence is TGTGCCAGCAGCTATCGACAGGGGTCCTACGAGCAGTACTTC. Residues: CASSYRQGSYEQYF.

The chain carries TRBV28 and TRBJ2-7, with 8 nucleotides matching TRBD1. The J segment lost 3 bases and the V segment lost 5 bases, leaving 15 bases of the junction unmatched. The germline CDR1 and CDR2 sequences are MDHEN and SYDVKM. The CDR3 contains 17 residues. CDR3 coding DNA: TGTGCCAGCAGTACCTCCCCCGGGACAGGCGGTCTCTACGAGCAGTACTTC. It codes for CASSTSPGTGGLYEQYF.

The chain combines TRBV11-3 with TRBJ2-1, with D possibly TRBD2 on 6 matching bases. The CDR3 consists of 13 residues. In germline, CDR1 is SGHNT, CDR2 YENEEA. Trimming took 8 bases from V and 7 from J, leaving 15 bases between them. The CDR3 sequence: CASAWGGGNEQFF. CDR3 nucleotides: TGTGCCAGCGCTTGGGGAGGAGGAAATGAGCAGTTCTTC. The entire variable domain, with the rest obtained from reference TRBV11-3 and TRBJ2-1, is as follows: EAGVVQSPRYKIIEKKQPVAFWCNPISGHNTLYWYLQNLGQGPELLIRYENEEAVDDSQLPKDRFSAERLKGVDSTLKIQPAELGDSAVYLCASAWGGGNEQFFGPGTRLTVL.

Here the CDR3 DNA reads TGTGCCAGTAGGGACACAACAAGAACCTACGAGCAGTACTTC. Translating gives CASRDTTRTYEQYF. The chain joins TRBV19 to TRBJ2-7; TRBD1 is a possible D gene (5 bases). Per the germline V gene, CDR1 is LNHDA and CDR2 is SQIVND (reference sequence). The CDR3 is made up of 14 amino acids. Deletions cut 6 bases from V and 2 bases from J, with 14 bases between. The whole variable domain, filled in from reference TRBV19 and TRBJ2-7, reads DGGITQSPKYLFRKEGQNVTLSCEQNLNHDAMYWYRQDPGQGLRLIYYSQIVNDFQKGDIAEGYSVSREKKESFPLTVTSAQKNPTAFYLCASRDTTRTYEQYFGPGTRLTVT.